A selection of T cell receptor beta chains follows, all from one sample in a study of cytomegalovirus exposure and HLA in healthy donors. The method was immunoSEQ multiplex PCR; TCRdb's version includes in-frame clones alone and lacks a portion of them. The sample yields 200,000 to 250,000 clones, approximately 80% seen once. The sequencing sample was made of PBMCs. All receptors derive from a boy aged 2 to 9 in good health and CMV-seronegative. Both conserved end residues are part of each CDR3. The order of the fields is CDR3 DNA, CDR3 protein, J gene, V gene, D gene, clone size. A D gene is named only where the DNA matches it firmly. Clone size is given for some rows only: seen once, a few or many times, or a class if the clone is expanded.

TGTGCCACCGGGACGGGGGACTACACCTTC	CATGTGDYTF	TRBJ1-2	TRBV10-3	-	few
TGTGCCAGCAGCTTAGCTAGCGGGAGTCATAATGAGCAGTTCTTC	CASSLASGSHNEQFF	TRBJ2-1	TRBV7-2	TRBD2	-
TGTGCCAGCAGCTTCGGGACTCTCTCCGAGCAGTACTTC	CASSFGTLSEQYF	TRBJ2-7	TRBV9	-	-
TGCGCCAGCAGCTTGTCCGGGGGGCGCTACGAGCAGTACTTC	CASSLSGGRYEQYF	TRBJ2-7	TRBV5-1	-	-
TGTGCCAGCAGCCTGACAGCCTACAATGAGCAGTTCTTC	CASSLTAYNEQFF	TRBJ2-1	TRBV6-1	-	-
TGCGCCAGCAGCTTCCAAGGAGACGGGGAGCTGTTTTTT	CASSFQGDGELFF	TRBJ2-2	TRBV5-1	-	-
TGTGCCAGCAGGACAGGGGTTTATAATTCACCCCTCCACTTT	CASRTGVYNSPLHF	TRBJ1-6	TRBV6-1	TRBD1	-
TGTGCCAGCAGTGAGGCCCGACAGGTCTCCTACGAGCAGTACTTC	CASSEARQVSYEQYF	TRBJ2-7	TRBV2	-	-
TGCAGCGTTGTATTCGGGCAGGGGGGACGTGGCTACACCTTC	CSVVFGQGGRGYTF	TRBJ1-2	TRBV29-1	TRBD1	-
TGTGCCAGCAGGGGGGGAGGCACCATATATTTT	CASRGGGTIYF	TRBJ1-3	TRBV6-1	-	-
TGTGCCAGCAGTGAGGGGCCTGGAATCACTGAAGCTTTCTTT	CASSEGPGITEAFF	TRBJ1-1	TRBV6-1	-	few
TGTGCCAGCAGCGCGACCGGGGGGAGGAATTGGGACCAGTTCTTC	CASSATGGRNWDQFF	TRBJ2-1	TRBV9	TRBD2	-
TGTGCCAGCGACAGGGGGGCCTACAATGAGCAGTTCTTC	CASDRGAYNEQFF	TRBJ2-1	TRBV19	TRBD1	-
TGTGCCAGCAGTTCTCCCCTAGCGCCATCCTACAATGAGCAGTTCTTC	CASSSPLAPSYNEQFF	TRBJ2-1	TRBV27	-	-
TGCGCCAGCAGCCAACCTACTAGCGGGAGGCCCCCTAATGAGCAGTTCTTC	CASSQPTSGRPPNEQFF	TRBJ2-1	TRBV4-1	TRBD2	-
TGTGCCAGCAGCGCCGGGATTAACACCGGGGAGCTGTTTTTT	CASSAGINTGELFF	TRBJ2-2	TRBV9	-	-
TGTGCCAGCAGCTTAGGGCATCCTCCCTCCTACGAGCAGTACTTC	CASSLGHPPSYEQYF	TRBJ2-7	TRBV7-6	-	-
TGTGCCAGCAGCTTAAAACCAGGCAGAACCTACGAGCAGTACTTC	CASSLKPGRTYEQYF	TRBJ2-7	TRBV11-2	-	-
TGTGCCAGCAGGGACAGGGCGGATACGCAGTATTTT	CASRDRADTQYF	TRBJ2-3	TRBV27	TRBD1	-
TGTGCCACCCAACTGCCAGGGTCTGAAGCTTTCTTT	CATQLPGSEAFF	TRBJ1-1	TRBV6-5	-	-
TGTGCCAGCAGCGTCGGGGGGACGAATTCCTACGAGCAGTACTTC	CASSVGGTNSYEQYF	TRBJ2-7	TRBV9	TRBD2	-
TGTTCCAGCAGCTTTAGCGGTGGTGAAGCTTTCTTT	CSSSFSGGEAFF	TRBJ1-1	TRBV7-9	-	-
TGTGCCAGTAGTCTTACTAGCGGGGATAGAGAGACCCAGTACTTC	CASSLTSGDRETQYF	TRBJ2-5	TRBV19	TRBD2	-
TGTGCCAGCAGCTTCGGCACCGGGGAGCTGTTTTTT	CASSFGTGELFF	TRBJ2-2	TRBV11-1	-	-
TGTGCCTGGAGTCAGGGTACTCGCACGTGTGGCTACACCTTC	CAWSQGTRTCGYTF	TRBJ1-2	TRBV30	-	-
TGCGCCAGCAGCTTGATAGCCGGGGGTGGAAAATTGTTTTTT	CASSLIAGGGKLFF	TRBJ1-4	TRBV5-1	-	-
TGTGCCAGCAGTGGCGAGCCGGCGGGGGGGCTTTTCGATGAGCAGTTCTTC	CASSGEPAGGLFDEQFF	TRBJ2-1	TRBV25-1	TRBD2	-
TGTGCCAGCTCCGACAGGGTCCCCTACGAGCAGTACTTC	CASSDRVPYEQYF	TRBJ2-7	TRBV11-2	TRBD1	-
TGCAGCGCGCCCGGGACAGGGGATGAAAAACTGTTTTTT	CSAPGTGDEKLFF	TRBJ1-4	TRBV29-1	TRBD1	once
TGTGCCAGCAGTTTCACGGGGGTTGGTGGCTACACCTTC	CASSFTGVGGYTF	TRBJ1-2	TRBV27	-	-
TGTGCCAGCAGCGTAGTATTAGGGACAGAAACCTATGGCTACACCTTC	CASSVVLGTETYGYTF	TRBJ1-2	TRBV9	TRBD1	once
TGTGCCAGCAGCTCCAGAGATACGCAGTATTTT	CASSSRDTQYF	TRBJ2-3	TRBV9	-	-
TGCAGCGTTGAGGGACAGGGTGGCGAGACCCAGTACTTC	CSVEGQGGETQYF	TRBJ2-5	TRBV29-1	TRBD1	-
TGCAGCGTCAGGGACAACAATGAGCAGTTCTTC	CSVRDNNEQFF	TRBJ2-1	TRBV29-1	-	-
TGTGCCAGCAGTGGAGCGACGGGAGCGGGGAATGAGCAGTTCTTC	CASSGATGAGNEQFF	TRBJ2-1	TRBV7-9	TRBD2	-
TGTGCCATCAGTGAGACTAGCCGGGGGGGTGAGCAGTACTTC	CAISETSRGGEQYF	TRBJ2-7	TRBV10-3	TRBD2	once
TGTGCCAGCAGTGACCCCCGGGGGAGGGGACGCGGAGAGACCCAGTACTTC	CASSDPRGRGRGETQYF	TRBJ2-5	TRBV6-1	TRBD2	-
TGTGCCAGCAGCATTCCCAGCAGGCCGAAGAACACTGAAGCTTTCTTT	CASSIPSRPKNTEAFF	TRBJ1-1	TRBV21-1	-	few
TGTGCCAGCACCGTTACAGGGGGAAGCACAGATACGCAGTATTTT	CASTVTGGSTDTQYF	TRBJ2-3	TRBV2	TRBD1	-
TGTGCCAGCAGCTCGGACAGGGACAACTATGGCTACACCTTC	CASSSDRDNYGYTF	TRBJ1-2	TRBV7-9	TRBD1	once
TGTGCCAGCAGCCAAGATAGCAGTGCCTACGAGCAGTACTTC	CASSQDSSAYEQYF	TRBJ2-7	TRBV4-2	-	-
TGTGCCAGCAGCTTCGCGGAGGCGCGGGAGCAGTACTTC	CASSFAEAREQYF	TRBJ2-7	TRBV28	-	-
TGTGCCAGCAGCGCGGGACTAGGTGGGGAGCAGTACTTC	CASSAGLGGEQYF	TRBJ2-7	TRBV2	TRBD2	-
TGCGCCAGCAGCCTGACCGCTAGCGGGAGGGCGGATACGCAGTATTTT	CASSLTASGRADTQYF	TRBJ2-3	TRBV4-1	TRBD2	-
TGCAGCGTTGAAGATCGTCTGCTAGCGGGGGGGCCGGAGCAGTTCTTC	CSVEDRLLAGGPEQFF	TRBJ2-1	TRBV29-1	TRBD2	-
TGTGCCAGCGGCGGCATGAACACTGAAGCTTTCTTT	CASGGMNTEAFF	TRBJ1-1	TRBV2	-	-
TGTGCCAGCTGGTCCGGGACCCCCGGGGGGGCGCAGTACTTC	CASWSGTPGGAQYF	TRBJ2-7	TRBV7-9	TRBD2	-
TGTGCCAGCAGCTTACTCGGGGCAGATACGCAGTATTTT	CASSLLGADTQYF	TRBJ2-3	TRBV11-3	-	once
TGTGCCTGGAATACAGGGGCGGGGTATGGCTACACCTTC	CAWNTGAGYGYTF	TRBJ1-2	TRBV30	TRBD1	-
TGTGCCAGCAGCCATGTTAAAACTGAAGCTTTCTTT	CASSHVKTEAFF	TRBJ1-1	TRBV14	-	-
TGTGCCAGCAAGTTTAGGGGACTAGTAGGCTCCCGACCATCAGAAGAGACCCAGTACTTC	CASKFRGLVGSRPSEETQYF	TRBJ2-5	TRBV2	TRBD2	-
TGTGCCAGCAGCTTGGGGACAACTATCTATGGCTACACCTTC	CASSLGTTIYGYTF	TRBJ1-2	TRBV5-6	-	few
TGTGCCAGCAGTTCGAACAGGGGATTCTCTGGAAACACCATATATTTT	CASSSNRGFSGNTIYF	TRBJ1-3	TRBV27	TRBD1	-